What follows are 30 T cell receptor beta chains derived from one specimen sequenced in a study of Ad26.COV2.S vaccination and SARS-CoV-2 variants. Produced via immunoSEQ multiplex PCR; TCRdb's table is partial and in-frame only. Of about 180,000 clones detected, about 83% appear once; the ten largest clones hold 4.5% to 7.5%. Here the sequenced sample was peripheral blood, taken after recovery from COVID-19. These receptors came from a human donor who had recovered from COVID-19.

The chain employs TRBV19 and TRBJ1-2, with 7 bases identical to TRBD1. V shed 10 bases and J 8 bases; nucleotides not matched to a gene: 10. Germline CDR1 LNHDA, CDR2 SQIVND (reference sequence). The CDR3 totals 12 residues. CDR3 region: CAINRGPRGYTF. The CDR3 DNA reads TGTGCCATCAACAGGGGCCCGCGAGGCTACACCTTC.

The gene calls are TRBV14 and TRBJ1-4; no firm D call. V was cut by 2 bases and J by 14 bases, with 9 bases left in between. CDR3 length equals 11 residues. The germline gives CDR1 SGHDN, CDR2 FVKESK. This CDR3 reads CASSQSARLFF. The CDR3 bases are TGTGCCAGCAGCCAATCCGCGAGGCTGTTTTTT.

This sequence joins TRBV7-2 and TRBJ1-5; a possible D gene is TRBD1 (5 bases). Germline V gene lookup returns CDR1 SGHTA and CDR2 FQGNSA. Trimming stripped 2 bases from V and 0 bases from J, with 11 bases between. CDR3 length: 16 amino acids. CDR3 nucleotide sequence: TGTGCCAGCAGCTTATTTGGGGGGTATAGCAATCAGCCCCAGCATTTT. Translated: CASSLFGGYSNQPQHF.

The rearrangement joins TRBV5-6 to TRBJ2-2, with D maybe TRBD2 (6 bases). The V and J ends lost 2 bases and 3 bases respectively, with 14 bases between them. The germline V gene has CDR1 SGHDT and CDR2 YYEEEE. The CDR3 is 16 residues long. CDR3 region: CASSFLASGYTGELFF. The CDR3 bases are TGTGCCAGCAGCTTCCTCGCGAGCGGGTACACCGGGGAGCTGTTTTTT.

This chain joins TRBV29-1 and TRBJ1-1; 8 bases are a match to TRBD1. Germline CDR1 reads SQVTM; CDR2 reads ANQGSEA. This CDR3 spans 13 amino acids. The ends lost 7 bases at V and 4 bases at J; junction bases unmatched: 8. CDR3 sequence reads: CSASPDRGTEAFF. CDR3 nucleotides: TGCAGCGCCTCACCAGACAGGGGCACTGAAGCTTTCTTT.

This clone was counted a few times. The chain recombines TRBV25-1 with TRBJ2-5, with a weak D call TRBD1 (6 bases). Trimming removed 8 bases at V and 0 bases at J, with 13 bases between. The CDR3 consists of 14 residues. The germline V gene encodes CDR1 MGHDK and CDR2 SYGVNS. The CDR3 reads CASSEGEYQETQYF. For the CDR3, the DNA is TGTGCCAGCTCCGAGGGGGAGTACCAAGAGACCCAGTACTTC.

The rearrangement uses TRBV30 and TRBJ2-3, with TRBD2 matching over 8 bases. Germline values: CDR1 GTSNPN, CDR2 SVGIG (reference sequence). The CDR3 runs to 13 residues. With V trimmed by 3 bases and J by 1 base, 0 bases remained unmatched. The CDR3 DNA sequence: TGTGCCTGGAGAGCGGGAGGCACAGATACGCAGTATTTT. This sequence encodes CAWRAGGTDTQYF.

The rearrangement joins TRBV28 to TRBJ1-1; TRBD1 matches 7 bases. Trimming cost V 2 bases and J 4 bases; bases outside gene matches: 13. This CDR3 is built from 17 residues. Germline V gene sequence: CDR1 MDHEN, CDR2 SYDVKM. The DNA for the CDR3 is TGTGCCAGCAGTTTAAGGGCAGGGGGTAGGTCCGGCACTGAAGCTTTCTTT. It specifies CASSLRAGGRSGTEAFF.

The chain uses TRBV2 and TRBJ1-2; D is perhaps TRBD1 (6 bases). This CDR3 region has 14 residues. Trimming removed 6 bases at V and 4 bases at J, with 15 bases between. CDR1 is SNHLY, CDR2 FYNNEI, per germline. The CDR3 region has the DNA TGTGCCAGCAGAGAGATACAGGGAAGCTATGGCTACACCTTC. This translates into CASREIQGSYGYTF.

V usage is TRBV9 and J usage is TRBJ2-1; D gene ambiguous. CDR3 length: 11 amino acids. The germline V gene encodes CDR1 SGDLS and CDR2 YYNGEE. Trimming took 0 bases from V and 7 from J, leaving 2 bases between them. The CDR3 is CASSVENEQFF. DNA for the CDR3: TGTGCCAGCAGCGTAGAGAATGAGCAGTTCTTC.

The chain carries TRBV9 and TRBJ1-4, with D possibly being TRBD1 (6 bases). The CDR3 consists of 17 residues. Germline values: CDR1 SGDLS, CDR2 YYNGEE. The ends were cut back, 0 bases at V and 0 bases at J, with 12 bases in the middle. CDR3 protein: CASSVGTGRPTNEKLFF. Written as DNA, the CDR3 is TGTGCCAGCAGCGTAGGAACAGGGAGGCCAACTAATGAAAAACTGTTTTTT.

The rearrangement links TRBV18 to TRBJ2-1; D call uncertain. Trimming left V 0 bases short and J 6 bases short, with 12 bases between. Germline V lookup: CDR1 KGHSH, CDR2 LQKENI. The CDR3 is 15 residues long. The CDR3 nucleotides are TGTGCCAGCTCACCACCCCAGTCCTACTCCAATGAGCAGTTCTTC. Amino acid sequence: CASSPPQSYSNEQFF. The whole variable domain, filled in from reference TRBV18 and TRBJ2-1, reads NAGVMQNPRHLVRRRGQEARLRCSPMKGHSHVYWYRQLPEEGLKFMVYLQKENIIDESGMPKERFSAEFPKEGPSILRIQQVVRGDSAAYFCASSPPQSYSNEQFFGPGTRLTVL.

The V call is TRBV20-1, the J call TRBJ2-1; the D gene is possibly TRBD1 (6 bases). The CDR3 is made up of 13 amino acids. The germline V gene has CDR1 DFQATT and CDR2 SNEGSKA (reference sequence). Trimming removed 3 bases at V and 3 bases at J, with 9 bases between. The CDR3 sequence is CSASGTNYNEQFF. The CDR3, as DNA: TGCAGTGCTAGTGGGACAAACTACAATGAGCAGTTCTTC.

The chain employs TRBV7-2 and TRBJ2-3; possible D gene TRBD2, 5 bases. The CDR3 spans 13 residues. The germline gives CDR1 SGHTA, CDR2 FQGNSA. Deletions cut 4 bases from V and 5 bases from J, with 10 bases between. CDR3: CASSSIRGDTQYF. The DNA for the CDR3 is TGTGCCAGCAGCTCAATCCGGGGAGATACGCAGTATTTT.

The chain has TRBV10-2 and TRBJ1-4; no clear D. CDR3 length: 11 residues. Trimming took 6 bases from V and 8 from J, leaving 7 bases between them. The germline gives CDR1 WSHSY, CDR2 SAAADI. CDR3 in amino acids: CASSPGEKLFF. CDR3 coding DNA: TGCGCCAGCAGCCCCGGAGAAAAACTGTTTTTT.

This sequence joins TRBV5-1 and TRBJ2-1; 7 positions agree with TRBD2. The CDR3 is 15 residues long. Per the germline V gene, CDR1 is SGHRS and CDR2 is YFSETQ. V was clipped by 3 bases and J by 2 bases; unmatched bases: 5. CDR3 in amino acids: CASSSPGLTYNEQFF. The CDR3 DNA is TGCGCCAGCAGCTCCCCGGGACTAACCTACAATGAGCAGTTCTTC.

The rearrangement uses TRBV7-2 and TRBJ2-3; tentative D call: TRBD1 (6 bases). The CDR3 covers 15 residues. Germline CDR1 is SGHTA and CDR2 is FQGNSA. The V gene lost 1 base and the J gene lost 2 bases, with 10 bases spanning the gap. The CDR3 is CASSLGPGATDTQYF. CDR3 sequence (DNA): TGTGCCAGCAGCTTAGGGCCAGGGGCCACAGATACGCAGTATTTT.

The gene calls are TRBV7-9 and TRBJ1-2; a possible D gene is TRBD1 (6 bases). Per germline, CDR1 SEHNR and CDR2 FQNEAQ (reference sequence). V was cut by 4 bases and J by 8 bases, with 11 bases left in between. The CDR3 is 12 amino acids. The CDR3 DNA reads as TGTGCCAGCAGCTCACAGGGTCTGGGCTACACCTTC. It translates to CASSSQGLGYTF.

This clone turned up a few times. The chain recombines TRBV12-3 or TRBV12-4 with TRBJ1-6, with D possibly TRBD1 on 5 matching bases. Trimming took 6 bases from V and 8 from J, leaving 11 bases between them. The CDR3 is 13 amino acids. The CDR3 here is CASRGDPHSPLHF. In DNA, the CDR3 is TGTGCCAGCAGGGGGGATCCCCATTCACCCCTCCACTTT.

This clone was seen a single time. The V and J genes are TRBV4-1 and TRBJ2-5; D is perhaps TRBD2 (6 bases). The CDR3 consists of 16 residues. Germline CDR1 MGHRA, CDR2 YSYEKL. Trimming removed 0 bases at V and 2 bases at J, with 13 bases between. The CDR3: CASSQETGLLQETQYF. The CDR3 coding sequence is TGCGCCAGCAGCCAAGAGACCGGACTACTGCAAGAGACCCAGTACTTC.

CDR3 protein: CASTGGQLNQPQHF. The CDR3 DNA reads TGTGCCAGCACCGGGGGACAGCTAAATCAGCCCCAGCATTTT. V usage is TRBV2 and J usage is TRBJ1-5; 7 nucleotides agree with TRBD1. CDR1 is SNHLY, CDR2 FYNNEI, per germline. This CDR3 is 14 amino acids long. Trimming cost V 7 bases and J 4 bases; bases outside gene matches: 7.

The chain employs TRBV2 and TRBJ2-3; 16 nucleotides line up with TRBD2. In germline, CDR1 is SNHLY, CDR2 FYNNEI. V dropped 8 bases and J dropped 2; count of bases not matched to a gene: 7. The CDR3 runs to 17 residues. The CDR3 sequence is CASRPGTSGGATDTQYF. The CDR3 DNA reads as TGTGCCAGCCGTCCCGGGACTAGCGGGGGGGCCACAGATACGCAGTATTTT.

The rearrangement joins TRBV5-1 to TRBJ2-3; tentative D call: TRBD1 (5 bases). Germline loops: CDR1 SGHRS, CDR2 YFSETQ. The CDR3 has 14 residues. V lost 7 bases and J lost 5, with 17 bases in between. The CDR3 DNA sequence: TGCGCCAGCGCCCCTGGGGCTCCTGGAGATACGCAGTATTTT. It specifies CASAPGAPGDTQYF.

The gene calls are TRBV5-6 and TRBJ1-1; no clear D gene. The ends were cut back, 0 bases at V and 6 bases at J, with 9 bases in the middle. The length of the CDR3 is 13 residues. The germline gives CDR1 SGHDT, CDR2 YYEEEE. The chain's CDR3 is CASSLAGGAEAFF. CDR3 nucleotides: TGTGCCAGCAGCTTGGCAGGCGGGGCTGAAGCTTTCTTT.

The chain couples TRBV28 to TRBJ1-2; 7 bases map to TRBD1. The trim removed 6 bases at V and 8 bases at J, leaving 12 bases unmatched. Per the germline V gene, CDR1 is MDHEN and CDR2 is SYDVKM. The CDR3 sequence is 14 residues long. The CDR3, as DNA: TGTGCCAGCAGAAGAACAGGGGAAAGAGGCGGCTACACCTTC. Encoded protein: CASRRTGERGGYTF.

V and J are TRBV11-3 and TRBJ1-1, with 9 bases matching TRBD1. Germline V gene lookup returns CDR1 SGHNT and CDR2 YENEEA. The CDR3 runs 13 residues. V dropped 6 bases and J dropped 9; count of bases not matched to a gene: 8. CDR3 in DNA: TGTGCCAGCAGTCGCACAGGGGGCGAAAAAGCTTTCTTT. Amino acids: CASSRTGGEKAFF. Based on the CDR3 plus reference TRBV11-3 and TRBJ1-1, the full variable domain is EAGVVQSPRYKIIEKKQPVAFWCNPISGHNTLYWYLQNLGQGPELLIRYENEEAVDDSQLPKDRFSAERLKGVDSTLKIQPAELGDSAVYLCASSRTGGEKAFFGQGTRLTVV.

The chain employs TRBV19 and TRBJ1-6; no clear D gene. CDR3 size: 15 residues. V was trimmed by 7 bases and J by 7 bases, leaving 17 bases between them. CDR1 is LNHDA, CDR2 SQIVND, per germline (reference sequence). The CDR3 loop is CASTLAGKGNSPLHF. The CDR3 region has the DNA TGTGCCAGTACCCTGGCGGGGAAAGGAAATTCACCCCTCCACTTT.

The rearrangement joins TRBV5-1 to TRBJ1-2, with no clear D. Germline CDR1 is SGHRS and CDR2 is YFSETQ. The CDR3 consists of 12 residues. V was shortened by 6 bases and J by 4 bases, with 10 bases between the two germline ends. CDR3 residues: CASTDPPYGYTF. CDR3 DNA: TGCGCCAGCACTGATCCCCCCTATGGCTACACCTTC.

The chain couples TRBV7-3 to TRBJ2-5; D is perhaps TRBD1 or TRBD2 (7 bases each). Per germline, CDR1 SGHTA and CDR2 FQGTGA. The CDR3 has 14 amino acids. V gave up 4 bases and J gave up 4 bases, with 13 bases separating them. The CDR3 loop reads CASSSGRGGETQYF. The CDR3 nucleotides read TGTGCCAGCAGCTCAGGCAGGGGGGGAGAGACCCAGTACTTC.

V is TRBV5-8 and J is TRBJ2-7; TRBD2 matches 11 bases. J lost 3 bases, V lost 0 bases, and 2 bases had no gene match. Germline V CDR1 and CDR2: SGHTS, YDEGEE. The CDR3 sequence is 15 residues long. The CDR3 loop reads CASSLGTSGSYEQYF. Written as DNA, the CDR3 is TGTGCCAGCAGCTTGGGCACTAGCGGGAGCTACGAGCAGTACTTC.